This T cell receptor (beta chain) was recovered during a study of blood T cells in healthy people across ages. Study conclusions and caveats: Diversity of TCR beta per million T cells declined in a roughly linear way with age. Bulk PBMC profiling left naive and antigen-experienced comparisons inconclusive.

This CDR3 region has 16 residues. Germline V gives CDR1 LGHDT, CDR2 YNNKEL (reference sequence). V dropped 2 bases and J dropped 9; count of bases not matched to a gene: 10. Comment on this clonotype: Its specificity is not known.

Using a J-beta primer mix together with a sample-barcoded 5' primer, a second PCR was run for about 6 to 11 cycles. All samples yielded 3 million or more CDR3-containing paired-end reads. TCRdb reprocessed the 5' RACE reads via MiXCR and lists one record per CDR3 protein. The profile shows 700,000 to 950,000 distinct CDR3 sequences, roughly 64% of them singletons. Sequencing was done on a sample of blood. The sequence derives from a man between 25 and 39 years old in good health. This chain links TRBV3-1 with TRBJ1-6; 7 nucleotides align to TRBD1. The CDR3 DNA follows: TGTGCCAGCAGCCAACGCGGAGACAGGGTGTCTTCACCCCTCCACTTT. Its translation is CASSQRGDRVSSPLHF.